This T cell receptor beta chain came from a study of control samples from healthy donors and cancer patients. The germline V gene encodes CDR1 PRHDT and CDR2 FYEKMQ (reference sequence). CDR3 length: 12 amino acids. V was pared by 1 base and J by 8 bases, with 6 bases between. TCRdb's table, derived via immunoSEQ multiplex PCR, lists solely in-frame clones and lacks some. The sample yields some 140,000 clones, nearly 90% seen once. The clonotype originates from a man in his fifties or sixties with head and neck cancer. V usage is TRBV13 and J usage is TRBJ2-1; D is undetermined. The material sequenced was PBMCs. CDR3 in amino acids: CASSLELDEQFF. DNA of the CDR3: TGTGCCAGCAGCTTAGAGTTAGATGAGCAGTTCTTC.